Listed below are T cell receptor beta chains from one sample, sequenced in a study of blood T cell repertoires in COVID-19. The assay was immunoSEQ multiplex PCR, and TCRdb's table has in-frame clones only and misses some. The data hold more than 200,000 clones, with roughly 80% observed a single time. The sample was peripheral blood. The source is a man at least 80 years old with acute or convalescent COVID-19. Both conserved end residues are part of each CDR3. D genes are given only for firm matches.

CDR3 length	D gene	V gene	CDR3 protein
15	TRBD1	TRBV15	CATSRARDRVYEQYF
14	-	TRBV6-6	CASGPGLSNQPQHF
17	-	TRBV19	CASSISRTSGTNQPQHF
14	-	TRBV6-5	CAMSDRRPPYEQYF
13	TRBD2	TRBV18	CASSSWTSDEQFF
14	-	TRBV5-1	CASRWGGNTGELFF
15	-	TRBV4-2	CASSQDGNGDGGYTF
11	-	TRBV10-3	CATHTGYGYTF
16	-	TRBV23-1	CASSQLTTGFNQPQHF
15	-	TRBV10-3	CAISESTGGNYGYTF
16	TRBD2	TRBV20-1	CSASGLAGGPGETQYF
14	-	TRBV7-9	CASSPGTSGNTIYF
15	TRBD1	TRBV30	CAWSDIQGAHTEAFF
17	TRBD1	TRBV2	CASTETGTGVSNQPQHF
13	-	TRBV3-1/TRBV3-2	CASSQAWDISPYF
15	TRBD1	TRBV3-1/TRBV3-2	CASSQDHRGSYEQYF
15	TRBD1	TRBV14	CASSPRQGALYEQYF
15	TRBD2	TRBV30	CAWRPLRGGADEQFF
15	-	TRBV6-1	CASSEGPGAGNTIYF
13	TRBD1	TRBV6-5	CASTPTGAYEQYF
16	-	TRBV28	CASSLLLGPGNQPQHF
14	TRBD1	TRBV6-5	CATLKGATGYGYTF
14	-	TRBV11-3	CASSSPQFPGELFF
14	TRBD1	TRBV19	CASSTRQGIQPQHF
16	TRBD2	TRBV27	CASSWAKGLGPYEQYF
16	TRBD2	TRBV4-2	CASSPPGLGPTGELFF
16	-	TRBV14	CASSQAREQGNYGYTF
19	-	TRBV7-3	CASSSHQRTGGQTAYGYTF
13	-	TRBV7-2	CASSYRWTGELFF
15	TRBD1	TRBV2	CASTVGTGANSPLHF
22	TRBD2	TRBV9	CASSPRWSKPAGARGDPYEQYF
13	TRBD1	TRBV28	CVTWTGTFYGYTF
15	-	TRBV2	CASSEALPGSNEQFF
15	TRBD1	TRBV10-1	CASWGQIIINYGYTF
15	-	TRBV30	CAWSVPIAGTDTQYF
15	TRBD1	TRBV7-2	CASSLGGDRVYEQYF
17	-	TRBV3-1/TRBV3-2	CASSQDTRRGVNSPLHF
14	-	TRBV24-1	CATSDSPGYNEQFF
14	-	TRBV7-3	CASSLNAGAYEQYF
17	TRBD2	TRBV19	CASSILREGKGAYEQYF